The next 7 T cell receptor beta chains were all read from a single sample in a study of blood T cell repertoires in COVID-19. TCRdb keeps only in-frame clones here, not all; method: immunoSEQ multiplex PCR. The sample has 120,000 to 150,000 clones; about 85% are singletons. The sample was PBMCs or T cells enriched from blood (not recorded which). Receptors originate from a woman aged 35 to 49 who had recovered from COVID-19.

V is TRBV19 and J is TRBJ2-2, with 8 bases lining up with TRBD2. J gave up 6 bases and V 7 bases, and 10 bases lay outside the gene matches. There are 15 residues in the CDR3. The germline gives CDR1 LNHDA, CDR2 SQIVND (reference sequence). The DNA for the CDR3 is TGTGCCAGTACGACCGGTAGCGGGACATCCGGGGAGCTGTTTTTT. Translated: CASTTGSGTSGELFF.

This CDR3 reads CASSDSRRDNSPLHF. In nucleotides, the CDR3 is TGTGCCAGCAGTGACTCGCGGCGGGATAATTCACCCCTCCACTTT. The chain has TRBV6-4 and TRBJ1-6, with D unclear. V was shortened by 0 bases and J by 5 bases, with 8 bases between the two germline ends. The V gene's germline CDR1 is MRHNA and CDR2 SNTAGT. The CDR3 loop spans 15 amino acids.

This clone was counted only a few times. V and J are TRBV7-9 and TRBJ1-5; D is undetermined. V was pared by 1 base and J by 1 base, with 8 bases between. This CDR3 is built from 15 residues. Germline CDR1 is SEHNR and CDR2 is FQNEAQ (reference sequence). The CDR3 nucleotides are TGTGCCAGCAGCTTAGACAGTGGCAGCAATCAGCCCCAGCATTTT. Translated: CASSLDSGSNQPQHF.

The rearrangement joins TRBV5-6 to TRBJ2-2; tentatively, D is TRBD2 (7 bases). Between the trimmed V and J ends, which lost 4 bases and 4 bases, there was a span of 17 bases. CDR1 and CDR2 (germline): SGHDT, YYEEEE. This CDR3 comprises 16 residues. DNA for the CDR3: TGTGCCAGCAGCCGCGGGGGCGCGGGGAGCACCGGGGAGCTGTTTTTT. It yields the protein CASSRGGAGSTGELFF.

This rearrangement joins TRBV30 to TRBJ2-7; 9 nucleotides agree with TRBD2. Unmatched junction bases numbered 8, after V lost 0 bases and J lost 2 bases. This CDR3 spans 16 amino acids. CDR1 GTSNPN and CDR2 SVGIG come from the germline V gene (reference sequence). CDR3 DNA sequence: TGTGCCTGGAGTGTACAAAGCGGGAGGCCCCCCTACGAGCAGTACTTC. Its translation: CAWSVQSGRPPYEQYF.

The gene calls are TRBV30 and TRBJ1-2; D possibly corresponds to TRBD1 (5 bases). The CDR3 consists of 15 residues. Trimming removed 2 bases from V and 0 bases from J, with 13 bases in between. Germline V CDR1 and CDR2: GTSNPN, SVGIG (reference sequence). DNA of the CDR3: TGTGCCTGGAGTTCCTGGGGCGGCGCTAACTATGGCTACACCTTC. Its translation: CAWSSWGGANYGYTF.

The rearrangement uses TRBV2 and TRBJ2-7, with D unclear. The CDR3 spans 14 residues. V shed 8 bases and J shed 3 bases, with 17 bases lying between them. Germline V gene data show CDR1 as SNHLY and CDR2 as FYNNEI. The CDR3 coding sequence is TGTGCCAGCTCCCCCCCCGAGAGATACTACGAGCAGTACTTC. Amino acid sequence: CASSPPERYYEQYF.